This T cell receptor beta chain was identified during a study of cytomegalovirus exposure and HLA in healthy donors. The PCR used 60 Vbeta and 13 Jbeta primers. The repertoire was sequenced with immunoSEQ multiplex PCR; TCRdb's copy has only in-frame clones and lacks some. This repertoire comprises 74,000 or so clones; its ten largest clones make up approximately 1.6%. As concerns this clone: Other DNA sequences of this sample code for an identical CDR3.

Germline values: CDR1 SGHRS, CDR2 YFSETQ. Germline trimming cut 4 bases from V and 4 bases from J; bases unmatched to any gene: 13. CDR3 size: 17 residues. The material sequenced was PBMCs. This chain links TRBV5-1 with TRBJ1-2, with 10 bases aligning to TRBD1. This TCR came from a woman aged 55-75 years in good health and CMV-seronegative. In nucleotides, the CDR3 is TGCGCCAGCAGCCTCCAACCTCCTGGACAGGGGGTCTATGGCTACACCTTC. This codes for CASSLQPPGQGVYGYTF. The full variable domain, completed using reference TRBV5-1 and TRBJ1-2, is KAGVTQTPRYLIKTRGQQVTLSCSPISGHRSVSWYQQTPGQGLQFLFEYFSETQRNKGNFPGRFSGRQFSNSRSEMNVSTLELGDSALYLCASSLQPPGQGVYGYTFGSGTRLTVV.